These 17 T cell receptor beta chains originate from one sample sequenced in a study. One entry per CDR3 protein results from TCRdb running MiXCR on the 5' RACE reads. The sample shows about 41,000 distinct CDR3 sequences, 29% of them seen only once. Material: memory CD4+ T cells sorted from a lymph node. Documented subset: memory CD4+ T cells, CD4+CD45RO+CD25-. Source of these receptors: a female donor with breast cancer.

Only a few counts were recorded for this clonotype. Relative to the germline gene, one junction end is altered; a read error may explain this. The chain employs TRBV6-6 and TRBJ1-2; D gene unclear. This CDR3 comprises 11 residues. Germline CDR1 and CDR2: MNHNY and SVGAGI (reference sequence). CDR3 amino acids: CASSYSYGYTF. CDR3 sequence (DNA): TGTGCCAGCAGCTACTCTTATGGCTACACCTTC.

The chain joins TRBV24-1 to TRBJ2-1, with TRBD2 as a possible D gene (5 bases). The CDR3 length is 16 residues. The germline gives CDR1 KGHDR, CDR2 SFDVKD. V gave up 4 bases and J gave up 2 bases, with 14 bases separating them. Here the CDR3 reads CATSEPKGSTYNEQFF. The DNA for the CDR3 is TGTGCCACCAGTGAACCAAAAGGGAGTACCTACAATGAGCAGTTCTTC.

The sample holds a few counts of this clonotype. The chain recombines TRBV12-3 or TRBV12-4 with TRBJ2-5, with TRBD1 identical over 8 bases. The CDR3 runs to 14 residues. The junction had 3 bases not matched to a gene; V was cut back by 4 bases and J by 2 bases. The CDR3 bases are TGTGCCAGCAGTTACAGGGGGACGCAAGAGACCCAGTACTTC. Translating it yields CASSYRGTQETQYF.

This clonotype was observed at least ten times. The CDR3 DNA reads as TGTGCCAGCAGCTCCAGGGCCGGCACTGAAGCTTTCTTT. Translation: CASSSRAGTEAFF. The rearrangement links TRBV21-1 to TRBJ1-1. TRBV21-1 is labeled a pseudogene. The CDR3 is made up of 13 amino acids.

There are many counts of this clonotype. This CDR3 reads CASRRDVANTGELFF. CDR3 nucleotide sequence: TGCGCCAGCAGACGGGACGTGGCGAACACCGGGGAGCTGTTTTTT. This chain connects TRBV5-1 to TRBJ2-2, with D perhaps given as TRBD1 or TRBD2 (5 bases each). The germline CDR1 and CDR2 sequences are SGHRS and YFSETQ. V was shortened by 5 bases and J by 0 bases, with 11 bases between the two germline ends. CDR3 length: 15 amino acids. The full variable domain, rest sourced from reference TRBV5-1 and TRBJ2-2, is KAGVTQTPRYLIKTRGQQVTLSCSPISGHRSVSWYQQTPGQGLQFLFEYFSETQRNKGNFPGRFSGRQFSNSRSEMNVSTLELGDSALYLCASRRDVANTGELFFGEGSRLTVL.

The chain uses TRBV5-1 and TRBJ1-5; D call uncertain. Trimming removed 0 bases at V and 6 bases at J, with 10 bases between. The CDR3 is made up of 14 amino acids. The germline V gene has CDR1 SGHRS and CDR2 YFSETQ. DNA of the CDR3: TGCGCCAGCAGCTTGGAGGACCCAAGTCAGCCCCAGCATTTT. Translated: CASSLEDPSQPQHF.

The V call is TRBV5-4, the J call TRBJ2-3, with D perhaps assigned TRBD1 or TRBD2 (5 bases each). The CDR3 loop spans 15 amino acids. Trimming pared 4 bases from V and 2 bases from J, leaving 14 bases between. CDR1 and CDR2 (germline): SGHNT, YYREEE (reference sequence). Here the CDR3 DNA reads TGTGCCAGCAGCGACCCGGGACGGCTCACAGATACGCAGTATTTT. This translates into CASSDPGRLTDTQYF.

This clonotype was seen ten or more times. The CDR3 here is CASSLSLAGSYNEQFF. The CDR3 nucleotides are TGTGCCAGCAGCTTAAGTCTAGCGGGGTCCTACAATGAGCAGTTCTTC. The chain employs TRBV7-9 and TRBJ2-1; 9 bases are a match to TRBD2. V trimming: 2 bases; J trimming: 1 base; junction bases outside the gene matches: 3. Germline values: CDR1 SEHNR, CDR2 FQNEAQ (reference sequence). The CDR3 spans 16 residues.

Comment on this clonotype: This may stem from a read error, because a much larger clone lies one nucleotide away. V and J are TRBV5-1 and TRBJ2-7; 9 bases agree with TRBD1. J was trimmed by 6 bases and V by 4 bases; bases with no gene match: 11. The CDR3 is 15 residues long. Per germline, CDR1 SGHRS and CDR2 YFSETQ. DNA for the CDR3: TGCGCCAGCAGCGGGGGGACAGGGAGGTATCCCGAGCAGTACTTC. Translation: CASSGGTGRYPEQYF.

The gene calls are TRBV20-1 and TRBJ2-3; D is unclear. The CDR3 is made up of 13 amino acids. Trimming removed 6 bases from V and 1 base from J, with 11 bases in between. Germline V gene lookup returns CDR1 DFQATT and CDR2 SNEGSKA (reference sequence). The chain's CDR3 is CSAARIGTDTQYF. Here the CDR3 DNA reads TGCAGTGCAGCTCGGATTGGCACAGATACGCAGTATTTT.

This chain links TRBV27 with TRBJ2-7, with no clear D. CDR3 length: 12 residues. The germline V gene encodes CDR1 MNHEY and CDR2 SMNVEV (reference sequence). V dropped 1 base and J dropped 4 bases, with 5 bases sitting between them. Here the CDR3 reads CASSLWGYEQYF. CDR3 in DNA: TGTGCCAGCAGTTTATGGGGTTACGAGCAGTACTTC.

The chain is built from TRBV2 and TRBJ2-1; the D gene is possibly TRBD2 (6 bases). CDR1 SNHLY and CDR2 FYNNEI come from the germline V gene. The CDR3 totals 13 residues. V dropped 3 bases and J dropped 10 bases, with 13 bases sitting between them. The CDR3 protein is CASSDGTHREQFF. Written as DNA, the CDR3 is TGTGCCAGCAGTGATGGGACTCACCGAGAGCAGTTCTTC.

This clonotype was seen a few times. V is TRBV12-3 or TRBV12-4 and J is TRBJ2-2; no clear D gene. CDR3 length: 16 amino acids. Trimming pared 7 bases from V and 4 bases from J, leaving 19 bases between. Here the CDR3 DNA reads TGTGCCAGCATCTCCATGGAGCAGCCCCCCACCGGGGAGCTGTTTTTT. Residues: CASISMEQPPTGELFF.

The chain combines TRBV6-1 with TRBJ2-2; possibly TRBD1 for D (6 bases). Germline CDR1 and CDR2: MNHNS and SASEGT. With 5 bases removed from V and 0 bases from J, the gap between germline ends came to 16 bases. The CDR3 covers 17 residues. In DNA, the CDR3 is TGTGCCAGCAGTCGTATATTACAGGGCGCGAACACCGGGGAGCTGTTTTTT. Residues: CASSRILQGANTGELFF.

The CDR3 loop is CASSPSTGELFF. DNA of the CDR3: TGTGCCAGCAGCCCTAGCACCGGGGAGCTGTTTTTT. V usage is TRBV7-2 and J usage is TRBJ2-2; unclear D gene. Germline assignment: CDR1 SGHTA and CDR2 FQGNSA. V was shortened by 5 bases and J by 4 bases, with 5 bases between the two germline ends. The CDR3 length is 12 residues.

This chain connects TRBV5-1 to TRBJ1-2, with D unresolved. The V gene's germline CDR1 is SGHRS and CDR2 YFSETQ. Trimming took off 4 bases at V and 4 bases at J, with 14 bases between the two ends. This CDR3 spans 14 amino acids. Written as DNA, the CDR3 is TGCGCCAGCAGCATTGACCCGAGGCCCTATGGCTACACCTTC. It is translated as CASSIDPRPYGYTF.

CDR3 loop: CASSRTGDHDNEQFF. In DNA form, the CDR3 reads TGTGCCAGCAGCCGAACGGGGGACCACGACAATGAGCAGTTCTTC. The chain links TRBV7-9 to TRBJ2-1; D might be TRBD2 (6 bases). The CDR3 is 15 amino acids. V lost 5 bases and J 5 bases, leaving 16 bases between the germline ends. Germline values: CDR1 SEHNR, CDR2 FQNEAQ (reference sequence).